This TCR beta chain was sequenced during a study of blood T cell repertoires in COVID-19. About the research overall: Researchers got acute and convalescent COVID-19 samples from the United States, Italy and Spain.

This clone was found once. Germline V CDR1 and CDR2: LGHDT, YNNKEL (reference sequence). The CDR3 has 13 amino acids. Trimming removed 1 base at V and 5 bases at J, with 8 bases between. Generated by immunoSEQ multiplex PCR, the TCRdb table keeps only in-frame clones and is missing some. The profile shows 110,000 to 150,000 clones, less than 85% of them singletons. Sequencing was performed on PBMCs or T cells enriched from blood (not recorded which). The rearrangement links TRBV3-1 (or the pseudogene TRBV3-2) to TRBJ2-5; D possibly corresponds to TRBD2 (6 bases). The receptor's source is a woman between 18 and 29 years old who had been exposed to COVID-19. The CDR3 region has the DNA TGTGCCAGCAGCCAAGTTGGGGGGGAGACCCAGTACTTC. It specifies CASSQVGGETQYF.